This paragraph covers one TCR beta chain sequence. This sample is drawn from a study of PD-1 blockade in classical Hodgkin lymphoma. Noted time point: cycle 4 day 1 (C4D1), after 5 to 7 weeks of nivolumab. Each and every patient relapsed after autologous stem cell transplantation, and patients got differing brentuximab vedotin exposure. Assay used: immunoSEQ multiplex PCR; TCRdb lists only in-frame clones, some missing. The sample lists approximately 39,000 clones, around four fifths occurring once. The source material was peripheral blood mononuclear cells (PBMCs), sampled before the fourth cycle of nivolumab. This TCR derives from a human donor with classical Hodgkin lymphoma.

CDR3 DNA: TGTGCCAGCAGCCCCCTCGGCGGGGGGGCCGGGGAGACCCAGTACTTC. This encodes CASSPLGGGAGETQYF. The chain is built from TRBV7-3 and TRBJ2-5; TRBD2 matches 9 bases. Per the germline V gene, CDR1 is SGHTA and CDR2 is FQGTGA. The CDR3 length is 16 residues. The ends lost 5 bases at V and 5 bases at J; junction bases unmatched: 12.